This T cell receptor beta chain was obtained from a study of blood T cell repertoires in COVID-19. Whole-study context: T cells, B-cell-depleted T cells, or PBMCs supplied cDNA or gDNA.

Assignment of participants to cohorts was predicated upon participant-reported clinical history. Original methodology: Amplification of reference gene primers provided the estimated nucleated cell counts. Clones were read by immunoSEQ multiplex PCR, and TCRdb kept only the in-frame ones, dropping some. That table gives V, J and clone size, and the DNA gave D and trimming. Of over 350,000 clones detected, about 86% appear once; the ten largest clones hold 10%. Trimming stripped 1 base from V and 3 bases from J, with 13 bases between. CDR1 SEHNR and CDR2 FQNEAQ come from the germline V gene (reference sequence). The CDR3 is 15 amino acids.

Specimen: PBMCs or T cells enriched from blood (not recorded which). This chain connects TRBV7-9 to TRBJ2-7; TRBD1 is a possible D gene (6 bases). The source is a woman in her forties or fifties who had recovered from COVID-19. In DNA form, the CDR3 reads TGTGCCAGCAGCTTAGGGCCAGGGGCGAGCTACGAGCAGTACTTC. It specifies CASSLGPGASYEQYF.